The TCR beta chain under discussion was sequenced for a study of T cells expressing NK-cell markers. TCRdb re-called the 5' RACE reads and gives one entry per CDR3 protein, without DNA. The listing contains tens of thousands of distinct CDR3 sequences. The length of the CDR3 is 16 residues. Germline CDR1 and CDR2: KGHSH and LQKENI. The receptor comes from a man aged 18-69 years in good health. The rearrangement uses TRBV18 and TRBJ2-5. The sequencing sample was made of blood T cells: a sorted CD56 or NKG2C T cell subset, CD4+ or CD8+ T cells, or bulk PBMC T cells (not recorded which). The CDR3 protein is CASSPFTTGGLETQYF.